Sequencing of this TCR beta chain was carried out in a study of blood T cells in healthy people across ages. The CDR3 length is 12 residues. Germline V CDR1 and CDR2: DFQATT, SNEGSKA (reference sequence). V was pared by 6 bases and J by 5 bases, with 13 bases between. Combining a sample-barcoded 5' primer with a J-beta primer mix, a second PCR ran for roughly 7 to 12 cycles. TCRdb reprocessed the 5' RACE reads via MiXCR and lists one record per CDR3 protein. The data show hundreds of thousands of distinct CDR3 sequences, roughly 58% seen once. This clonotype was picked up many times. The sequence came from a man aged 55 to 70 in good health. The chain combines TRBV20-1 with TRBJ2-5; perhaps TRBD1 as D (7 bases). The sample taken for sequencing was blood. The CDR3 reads CSAQGGGETQYF. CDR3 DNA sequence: TGCAGTGCCCAGGGGGGCGGGGAGACCCAGTACTTC.